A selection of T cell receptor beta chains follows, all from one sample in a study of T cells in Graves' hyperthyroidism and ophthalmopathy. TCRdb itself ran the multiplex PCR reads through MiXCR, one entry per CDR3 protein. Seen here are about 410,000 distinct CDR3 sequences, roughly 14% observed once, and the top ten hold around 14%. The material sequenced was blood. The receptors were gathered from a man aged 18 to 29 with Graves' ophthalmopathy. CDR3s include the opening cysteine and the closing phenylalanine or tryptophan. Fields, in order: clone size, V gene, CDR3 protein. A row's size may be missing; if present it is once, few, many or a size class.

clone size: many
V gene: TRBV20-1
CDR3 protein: CSARSGVVNEQFF

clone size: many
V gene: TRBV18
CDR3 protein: CASSRDQQETQYF

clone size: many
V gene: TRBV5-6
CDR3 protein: CASSLVAGAGYEQYF

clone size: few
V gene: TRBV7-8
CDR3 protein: CASSPRRLAGQETQYF

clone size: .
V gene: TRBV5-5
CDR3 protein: CASWRGTSGNTIYF

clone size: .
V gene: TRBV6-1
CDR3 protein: CASSEVGRGTEAFF

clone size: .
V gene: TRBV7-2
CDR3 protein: CASSSPYPGTSGDNEQFF

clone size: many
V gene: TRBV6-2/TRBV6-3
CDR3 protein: CASSARWGLNYGYTF

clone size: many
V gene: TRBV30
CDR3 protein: CAWSSNRGWTEAFF

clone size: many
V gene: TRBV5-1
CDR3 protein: CASSEGHSYEQYF

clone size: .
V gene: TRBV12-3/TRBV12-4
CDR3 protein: CASSLGSGGKTGELFF

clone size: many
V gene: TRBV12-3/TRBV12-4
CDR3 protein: CASADPMPNEQFF

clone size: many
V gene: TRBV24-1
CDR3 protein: CATSPRQGGDEQFF

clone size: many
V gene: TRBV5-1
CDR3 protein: CASSLEAWYEQYF

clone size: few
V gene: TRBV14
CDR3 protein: CASRRGQGGKLFF

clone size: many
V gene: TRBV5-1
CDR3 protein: CASSRNAIGQNYGYTF

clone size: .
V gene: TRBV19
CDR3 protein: CASSIWGELAGEETQYF

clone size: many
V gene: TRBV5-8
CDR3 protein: CASSAGQGKYGYTF

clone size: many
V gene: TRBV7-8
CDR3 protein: CASSLDGQTSNQPQHF

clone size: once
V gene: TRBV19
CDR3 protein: CASSLPGGSGANVLTF

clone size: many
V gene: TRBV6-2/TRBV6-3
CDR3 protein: CASSYGQGAIEQYF

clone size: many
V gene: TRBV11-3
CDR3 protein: CASRLQGSDTGELFF